The 22 T cell receptor beta chains below come from one sample, sequenced in a study of blood T cell repertoires in COVID-19. Some clones are missing from TCRdb's copy, which holds only in-frame ones; the method was immunoSEQ multiplex PCR. The sample records around 140,000 clones, around 84% being singletons. Sequencing input: peripheral blood. The source of these receptors is a human donor in a cohort sampled during active COVID-19.

The rearrangement uses TRBV7-9 and TRBJ2-3; the D gene is possibly TRBD2 (6 bases). V dropped 5 bases and J dropped 4 bases, with 19 bases sitting between them. Germline loops: CDR1 SEHNR, CDR2 FQNEAQ (reference sequence). There are 16 residues in the CDR3. The CDR3 nucleotides are TGTGCCAGCAGCCCCCTCGGACGGGGGAGTTCAGATACGCAGTATTTT. Residues: CASSPLGRGSSDTQYF.

The rearrangement joins TRBV19 to TRBJ1-1; maybe TRBD1 (5 bases). V was pared by 7 bases and J by 7 bases, with 22 bases between. CDR3 length equals 15 residues. The germline gives CDR1 LNHDA, CDR2 SQIVND (reference sequence). The CDR3 loop is CASTPTVSGGDEAFF. CDR3 nucleotides: TGTGCCAGTACCCCGACAGTCTCTGGCGGAGATGAAGCTTTCTTT. Complete variable domain (other parts from reference TRBV19 and TRBJ1-1): DGGITQSPKYLFRKEGQNVTLSCEQNLNHDAMYWYRQDPGQGLRLIYYSQIVNDFQKGDIAEGYSVSREKKESFPLTVTSAQKNPTAFYLCASTPTVSGGDEAFFGQGTRLTVV.

This clone was observed a few times. The chain employs TRBV5-1 and TRBJ2-7; weak D call: TRBD2 (5 bases). The CDR3 loop spans 13 amino acids. In germline, CDR1 is SGHRS, CDR2 YFSETQ. Trimming cost V 4 bases and J 2 bases, with 10 bases left between them. CDR3 nucleotides: TGCGCCAGCAGCCCCGACGGGGCCTACGAGCAGTACTTC. Its protein product is CASSPDGAYEQYF.

The chain is built from TRBV11-2 and TRBJ1-1, with 10 bases aligning to TRBD1. The CDR3 consists of 15 residues. Germline V gene lookup returns CDR1 SGHAT and CDR2 FQNNGV. The V segment lost 1 base and the J segment 6 bases; nucleotides outside the gene matches: 5. The CDR3 region is CASSLGTGGLSEAFF. CDR3 coding DNA: TGTGCCAGCAGCTTAGGGACAGGGGGACTCTCTGAAGCTTTCTTT.

The gene calls are TRBV2 and TRBJ2-6, with 10 bases identical to TRBD1. The CDR3 covers 17 residues. Germline assignment: CDR1 SNHLY and CDR2 FYNNEI. J gave up 4 bases and V 5 bases, and 8 bases lay outside the gene matches. CDR3 sequence (DNA): TGTGCCAGCAGTTACAGGACAGGGGGTACCGGGGCCAACGTCCTGACTTTC. It encodes CASSYRTGGTGANVLTF. Based on the CDR3 plus reference TRBV2 and TRBJ2-6, the full variable domain is EPEVTQTPSHQVTQMGQEVILRCVPISNHLYFYWYRQILGQKVEFLVSFYNNEISEKSEIFDDQFSVERPDGSNFTLKIRSTKLEDSAMYFCASSYRTGGTGANVLTFGAGSRLTVL.

The chain links TRBV3-1 (or the pseudogene TRBV3-2) to TRBJ2-3; TRBD2 matches at 9 bases. The junction had 8 bases not matched to a gene; V was cut back by 4 bases and J by 6 bases. Germline V gene sequence: CDR1 LGHDT, CDR2 YNNKEL (reference sequence). The CDR3 extends over 15 amino acids. CDR3 residues: CASSRGGRAGDTQYF. As DNA, the CDR3 is TGTGCCAGCAGCCGAGGCGGGAGGGCCGGGGATACGCAGTATTTT.

In DNA form, the CDR3 reads TGTGCCAGCAGCTCGTCCGGGACAGGGGTAGGCGAGCAGTACTTC. Its translation is CASSSSGTGVGEQYF. The V call is TRBV7-6, the J call TRBJ2-7; 10 bases align to TRBD1. V shed 4 bases and J 6 bases; nucleotides not matched to a gene: 9. The CDR3 is 15 residues long. Germline CDR1 reads SGHVS; CDR2 reads FNYEAQ.

The gene calls are TRBV11-1 and TRBJ2-1, with D perhaps matching TRBD2 (6 bases). The CDR3 extends over 15 amino acids. Trimming left V 0 bases short and J 10 bases short, with 16 bases between. CDR1 and CDR2 from the germline V gene are SGHAT and FQDESV (reference sequence). In DNA form, the CDR3 reads TGTGCCAGCAGCTTAGCGCTGGAGGGGAGCTGGGAGCAGTTCTTC. It encodes CASSLALEGSWEQFF.

The rearrangement links TRBV5-1 to TRBJ2-2, with TRBD1 matching over 8 bases. Per germline, CDR1 SGHRS and CDR2 YFSETQ. The J segment lost 1 base and the V segment lost 4 bases, leaving 6 bases of the junction unmatched. The CDR3 has 16 residues. CDR3 sequence (DNA): TGCGCCAGCAGCGCCCGGACAGGGAGGAACACCGGGGAGCTGTTTTTT. It yields the protein CASSARTGRNTGELFF. Supplemented by reference TRBV5-1 and TRBJ2-2, the full variable domain reads KAGVTQTPRYLIKTRGQQVTLSCSPISGHRSVSWYQQTPGQGLQFLFEYFSETQRNKGNFPGRFSGRQFSNSRSEMNVSTLELGDSALYLCASSARTGRNTGELFFGEGSRLTVL.

This rearrangement joins TRBV7-6 to TRBJ2-2; D not resolved. Trimming took off 2 bases at V and 0 bases at J, with 10 bases between the two ends. This CDR3 spans 16 amino acids. Germline V gene sequence: CDR1 SGHVS, CDR2 FNYEAQ. CDR3: CASSLRSQPNTGELFF. The DNA for the CDR3 is TGTGCCAGCAGCTTAAGGTCACAGCCGAACACCGGGGAGCTGTTTTTT.

The table lists this clone with a few counts. The chain uses TRBV28 and TRBJ1-5; D unclear. The CDR3 consists of 15 residues. V gave up 4 bases and J gave up 2 bases, with 12 bases separating them. The germline CDR1 and CDR2 sequences are MDHEN and SYDVKM. The CDR3 protein is CASSSSGLGNQPQHF. CDR3 nucleotides: TGTGCCAGCAGTTCAAGCGGTTTGGGCAATCAGCCCCAGCATTTT.

The chain combines TRBV5-4 with TRBJ2-5, with 9 bases fitting TRBD1. J gave up 2 bases and V 8 bases, and 13 bases lay outside the gene matches. CDR1 is SGHNT and CDR2 is YYREEE in the germline V gene (reference sequence). CDR3 length: 16 residues. CDR3 coding DNA: TGTGCCAGTCAATCTCGACCGGGACAGGGACAAGAGACCCAGTACTTC. This gives the protein CASQSRPGQGQETQYF.

The V gene is TRBV9, the J gene TRBJ1-1; 10 nucleotides agree with TRBD1. With V trimmed by 5 bases and J by 4 bases, 14 bases remained unmatched. Germline lookup yields CDR1 SGDLS and CDR2 YYNGEE. The CDR3 contains 17 residues. The CDR3 bases are TGTGCCAGCAGTCTAACCGGACAGGGGGAGTGGGGCACTGAAGCTTTCTTT. Encoded protein: CASSLTGQGEWGTEAFF.

The chain couples TRBV5-8 to TRBJ2-2; a weak D match, TRBD2 (6 bases). The CDR3 has 15 residues. The V gene's germline CDR1 is SGHTS and CDR2 YDEGEE. The V and J ends lost 4 bases and 5 bases respectively, with 15 bases between them. CDR3 protein: CASSRQLASTGELFF. The CDR3 DNA reads as TGTGCCAGCAGCCGACAACTAGCTTCGACCGGGGAGCTGTTTTTT. The variable domain in full, completed from reference TRBV5-8 and TRBJ2-2, reads EAGVTQSPTHLIKTRGQQATLRCSPISGHTSVYWYQQALGLGLQFLLWYDEGEERNRGNFPPRFSGRQFPNYSSELNVNALELEDSALYLCASSRQLASTGELFFGEGSRLTVL.

The chain has TRBV5-1 and TRBJ2-4; TRBD2 might be the D (5 bases). The CDR3 is made up of 21 amino acids. The V gene lost 0 bases and the J gene lost 0 bases, with 25 bases spanning the gap. CDR1 SGHRS and CDR2 YFSETQ come from the germline V gene. CDR3: CASSLVVVGKRGTLAKNIQYF. CDR3 DNA sequence: TGCGCCAGCAGCTTGGTCGTCGTCGGTAAACGGGGAACGCTAGCCAAAAACATTCAGTACTTC.

The V call is TRBV15, the J call TRBJ1-6; tentatively, D is TRBD1 (5 bases). CDR1 is LNHNV and CDR2 is YYDKDF in the germline V gene (reference sequence). V was pared by 3 bases and J by 7 bases, with 22 bases between. This CDR3 has 18 amino acids. DNA of the CDR3: TGTGCCACCAGCAGGGCTTTTTTCACAGGCCCCTCCAATTCACCCCTCCACTTT. Residues: CATSRAFFTGPSNSPLHF.

This chain connects TRBV10-3 to TRBJ1-4; TRBD1 aligns across 7 bases. The CDR3 runs to 15 residues. The V gene end was trimmed by 5 bases and the J gene end by 0 bases; junction bases not matched to a gene: 3. In germline, CDR1 is ENHRY, CDR2 SYGVKD. The CDR3 coding sequence is TGTGCCATCAGTAAGGACAGGACAACTAATGAAAAACTGTTTTTT. It encodes CAISKDRTTNEKLFF.

The CDR3 reads CASRRRGDSSYNEQFF. The CDR3 coding sequence is TGTGCCAGCAGACGAAGGGGCGACAGCTCCTACAATGAGCAGTTCTTC. The gene calls are TRBV7-9 and TRBJ2-1; tentative D call: TRBD1 (5 bases). This CDR3 contains 16 residues. V lost 6 bases to trimming and J lost 0 bases, with 15 bases between them. Per the germline V gene, CDR1 is SEHNR and CDR2 is FQNEAQ (reference sequence). Full variable domain (rest looked up from reference TRBV7-9 and TRBJ2-1): DTGVSQNPRHKITKRGQNVTFRCDPISEHNRLYWYRQTLGQGPEFLTYFQNEAQLEKSRLLSDRFSAERPKGSFSTLEIQRTEQGDSAMYLCASRRRGDSSYNEQFFGPGTRLTVL.

Here the CDR3 reads CASNPGGQGVETQYF. In DNA form, the CDR3 reads TGTGCCAGTAATCCGGGTGGACAGGGGGTTGAGACCCAGTACTTC. V usage is TRBV19 and J usage is TRBJ2-5, with TRBD1 matching 10 bases. Germline CDR1 LNHDA, CDR2 SQIVND (reference sequence). This CDR3 region has 15 residues. The ends lost 7 bases at V and 5 bases at J; junction bases unmatched: 10.

The chain combines TRBV19 with TRBJ2-7, with 10 bases fitting TRBD2. Germline loops: CDR1 LNHDA, CDR2 SQIVND (reference sequence). Trimming took 4 bases from V and 2 from J; bases not matched to a gene: 8. The CDR3 extends over 16 amino acids. The CDR3 DNA sequence: TGTGCCAGTAGTAAGACTAGCGGGCACCGGCCCTACGAGCAGTACGTC. Protein sequence: CASSKTSGHRPYEQYV.

This chain links TRBV5-1 with TRBJ2-1; possible D gene TRBD1, 5 bases. V was pared by 3 bases and J by 0 bases, with 13 bases between. This CDR3 contains 16 residues. Germline loops: CDR1 SGHRS, CDR2 YFSETQ. CDR3 DNA sequence: TGCGCCAGCAGCTCCCTGACAGCGAGCTCCTACAATGAGCAGTTCTTC. This gives the protein CASSSLTASSYNEQFF.

The sample holds one count of this clone. This chain connects TRBV6-4 to TRBJ2-2, with TRBD1 matching over 7 bases. V dropped 10 bases and J dropped 5; count of bases not matched to a gene: 10. The CDR3 is 14 residues long. Germline values: CDR1 MRHNA, CDR2 SNTAGT. The chain's CDR3 is CANRRGQETGELFF. CDR3 DNA: TGTGCCAACCGAAGGGGGCAAGAAACCGGGGAGCTGTTTTTT.